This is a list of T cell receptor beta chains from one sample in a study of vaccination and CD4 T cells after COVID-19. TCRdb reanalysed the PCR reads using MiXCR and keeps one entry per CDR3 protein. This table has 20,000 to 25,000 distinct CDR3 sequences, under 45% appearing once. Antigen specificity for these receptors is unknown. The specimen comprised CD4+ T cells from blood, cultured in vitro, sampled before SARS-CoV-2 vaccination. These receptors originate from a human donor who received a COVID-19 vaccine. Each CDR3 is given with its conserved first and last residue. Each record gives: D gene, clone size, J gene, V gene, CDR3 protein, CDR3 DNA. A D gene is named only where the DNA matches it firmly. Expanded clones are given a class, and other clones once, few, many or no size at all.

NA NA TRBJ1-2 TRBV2 CARSDERGYTF TGTGCCAGATCGGACGAGAGAGGCTACACCTTC
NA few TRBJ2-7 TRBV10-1 CASSESSSHEQYF TGCGCCAGCAGTGAGTCGTCATCGCACGAGCAGTACTTC
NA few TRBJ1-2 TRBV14 CASSQDWGSYGYTF TGTGCCAGCAGCCAAGATTGGGGTAGCTATGGCTACACCTTC
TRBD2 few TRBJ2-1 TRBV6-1 CASSEGAGVYNEQFF TGTGCCAGCAGTGAAGGGGCGGGGGTCTACAATGAGCAGTTCTTC
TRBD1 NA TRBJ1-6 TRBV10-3 CAISSGGGYDNSPLHF TGTGCCATCAGCTCAGGGGGTGGCTACGATAATTCACCCCTCCACTTT
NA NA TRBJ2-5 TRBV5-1 CASRRDLQETQYF TGCGCCAGCAGGCGGGACCTCCAAGAGACCCAGTACTTC
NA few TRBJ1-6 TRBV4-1 CASSQVQFGASPLHF TGCGCCAGCAGCCAAGTTCAATTCGGGGCTTCACCCCTCCACTTT
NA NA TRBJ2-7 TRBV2 CASSSRRTNYEQYF TGTGCCAGCAGTTCTAGGAGGACTAACTACGAGCAGTACTTC
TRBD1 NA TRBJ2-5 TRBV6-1 CASSDRGTGGSETQYF TGTGCCAGCAGTGACCGAGGGACAGGGGGATCGGAGACCCAGTACTTC
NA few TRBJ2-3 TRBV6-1 CASSEATEFTDTQYF TGTGCCAGCAGTGAAGCAACAGAGTTTACAGATACGCAGTATTTT
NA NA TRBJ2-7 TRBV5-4 CASSLAVTGVYEQYF TGTGCCAGCAGCTTGGCGGTGACAGGTGTGTACGAGCAGTACTTC
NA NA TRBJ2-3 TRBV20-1 CSASTATTSLTDTQYF TGCAGTGCTAGTACGGCTACCACTTCCCTCACAGATACGCAGTATTTT
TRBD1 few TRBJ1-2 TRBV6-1 CASSRPGQGVSGYTF TGTGCCAGCAGCCGGCCGGGACAGGGTGTGAGTGGCTACACCTTC
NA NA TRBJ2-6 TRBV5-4 CASSLRRTGANVLTF TGTGCCAGCAGCTTGAGGCGGACTGGGGCCAACGTCCTGACTTTC
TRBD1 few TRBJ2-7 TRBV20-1 CSARRQGSVYEQYF TGCAGTGCCAGACGACAGGGTAGCGTCTACGAGCAGTACTTC
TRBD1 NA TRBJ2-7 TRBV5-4 CASSLATGGYYEQYF TGTGCCAGCAGCTTGGCCACAGGGGGCTACTACGAGCAGTACTTC
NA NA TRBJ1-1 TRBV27 CASSLQGVENTEAFF TGTGCCAGCAGTTTACAGGGAGTGGAGAACACTGAAGCTTTCTTT
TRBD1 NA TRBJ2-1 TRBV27 CASSLFWTGDRNEQFF TGTGCCAGCAGTTTATTTTGGACAGGGGATCGGAATGAGCAGTTCTTC
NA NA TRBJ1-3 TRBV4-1 CASSQAGRETGGNTIYF TGCGCCAGCAGCCAAGCGGGCAGGGAAACGGGCGGAAACACCATATATTTT
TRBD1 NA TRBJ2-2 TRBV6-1 CASRDRVAGELFF TGTGCCAGCAGGGACAGGGTGGCCGGGGAGCTGTTTTTT
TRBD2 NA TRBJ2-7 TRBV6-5 CASSSGLAGGRSYEQYF TGTGCCAGCAGTTCGGGACTAGCGGGGGGGCGTTCGTACGAGCAGTACTTC
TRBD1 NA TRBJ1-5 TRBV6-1 CASSERQGARNQPQHF TGTGCCAGCAGTGAACGACAGGGGGCCCGCAATCAGCCCCAGCATTTT
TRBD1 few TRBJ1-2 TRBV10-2 CASASQGDYGYTF TGCGCCAGCGCAAGCCAGGGGGACTATGGCTACACCTTC
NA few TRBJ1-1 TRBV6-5 CASSYPGRTEAFF TGTGCCAGCAGTTATCCAGGGAGGACTGAAGCTTTCTTT
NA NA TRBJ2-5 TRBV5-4 CASSSGTTREETQYF TGTGCCAGCAGCTCCGGGACAACCCGAGAAGAGACCCAGTACTTC
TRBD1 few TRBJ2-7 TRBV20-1 CSAMSGGLSYEQYF TGCAGTGCTATGTCAGGGGGCCTTTCCTACGAGCAGTACTTC
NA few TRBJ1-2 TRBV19 CATRDHTNYGYTF TGTGCCACCCGGGACCATACTAACTATGGCTACACCTTC
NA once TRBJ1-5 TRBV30 CAWIWTSFNQPQHF TGTGCCTGGATTTGGACGTCCTTTAATCAGCCCCAGCATTTT
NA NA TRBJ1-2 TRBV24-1 CATSDTRGRNGYTF TGTGCCACCAGTGATACCCGGGGTCGTAATGGCTACACCTTC
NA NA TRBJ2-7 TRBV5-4 CASSLARRDEQYF TGTGCCAGCAGCTTGGCCCGAAGGGACGAGCAGTACTTC
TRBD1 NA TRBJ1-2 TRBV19 CASSGTGGIYGYTF TGTGCCAGTTCCGGGACAGGGGGTATTTATGGCTACACCTTC
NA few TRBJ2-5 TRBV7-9 CASSLVVETQYF TGTGCCAGCAGCCTAGTTGTCGAGACCCAGTACTTC
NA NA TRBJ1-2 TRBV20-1 CSAHTWNYGYTF TGCAGTGCCCATACCTGGAACTATGGCTACACCTTC
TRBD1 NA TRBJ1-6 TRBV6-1 CASMTGDPSYNSPLHF TGTGCCAGCATGACAGGGGACCCCTCCTATAATTCACCCCTCCACTTT
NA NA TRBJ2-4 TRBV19 CASSPEAKNIQYF TGTGCCAGTAGTCCCGAGGCCAAAAACATTCAGTACTTC
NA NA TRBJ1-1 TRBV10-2 CASSDLGESEAFF TGCGCCAGCAGTGATTTAGGGGAGTCTGAAGCTTTCTTT
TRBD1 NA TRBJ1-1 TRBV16 CASSQISGTGYRSTEAFF TGTGCCAGCAGCCAAATTTCCGGGACAGGGTATAGAAGCACTGAAGCTTTCTTT
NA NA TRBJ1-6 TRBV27 CASSPWGGNSPLHF TGTGCCAGCAGTCCATGGGGGGGGAATTCACCCCTCCACTTT
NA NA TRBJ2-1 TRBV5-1 CASSLAPQRNEQFF TGCGCCAGCAGCTTGGCCCCCCAGAGAAATGAGCAGTTCTTC
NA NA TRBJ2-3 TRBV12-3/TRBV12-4 CASSPGTPGGTDTQYF TGTGCCAGCAGCCCCGGGACACCTGGGGGCACAGATACGCAGTATTTT
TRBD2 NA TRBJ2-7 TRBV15 CATSRDQLAGYYEQYF TGTGCCACCAGCAGAGATCAACTAGCGGGATACTACGAGCAGTACTTC
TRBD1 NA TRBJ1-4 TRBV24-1 CATSGTGINEKLFF TGTGCCACCAGTGGGACAGGGATTAATGAAAAACTGTTTTTT
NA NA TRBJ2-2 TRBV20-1 CSTSSVNTGELFF TGCAGTACTTCTAGCGTGAACACCGGGGAGCTGTTTTTT
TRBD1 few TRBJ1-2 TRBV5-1 CASSLGVDRVTDGYTF TGCGCCAGCAGCTTGGGCGTGGACAGGGTTACGGATGGCTACACCTTC
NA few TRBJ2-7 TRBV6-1 CASSGQGGASGYEQYF TGTGCCAGCAGTGGACAGGGAGGTGCTAGCGGCTACGAGCAGTACTTC
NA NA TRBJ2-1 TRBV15 CATSRDLVSRDEQFF TGTGCCACCAGCAGAGATTTGGTTTCGAGGGATGAGCAGTTCTTC
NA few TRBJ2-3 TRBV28 CASSPQGADTQYF TGTGCCAGCAGTCCCCAAGGGGCAGATACGCAGTATTTT
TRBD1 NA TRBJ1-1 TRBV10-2 CASSEAGGFTDTEAFF TGCGCCAGCAGTGAGGCAGGGGGCTTCACGGACACTGAAGCTTTCTTT
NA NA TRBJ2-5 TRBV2 CASSSAAVPRSNQETQYF TGTGCCAGCAGTTCAGCCGCTGTCCCGAGGAGCAATCAAGAGACCCAGTACTTC
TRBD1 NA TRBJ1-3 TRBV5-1 CASSLGIGGPGNTIYF TGCGCCAGCAGCTTGGGTATAGGGGGCCCCGGAAACACCATATATTTT
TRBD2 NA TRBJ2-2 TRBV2 CASSGTSGYTGELFF TGTGCCAGCAGCGGAACTAGCGGATACACCGGGGAGCTGTTTTTT